This T cell receptor (beta chain) was sequenced in a study of blood T cell repertoires in COVID-19. Study at large: Collection of acute and convalescent COVID-19 samples took place in the United States, Italy and Spain. PBMCs, B-cell-depleted T cells, or T cells provided the cDNA or gDNA that made up the material.

In the original processing: Reference gene primer amplification yielded estimated nucleated cell counts. Using immunoSEQ multiplex PCR, the repertoire was profiled, and TCRdb retains in-frame clones only, with some absent. V and J calls and clone size are copied from that table; D and trimming were computed from the DNA. The profile shows fewer than 350,000 clones, roughly 87% of them singletons. V was clipped by 4 bases and J by 3 bases, with 9 bases between them. The CDR3 totals 13 residues. The TCR was taken from a man aged 18 to 35 with active or convalescent COVID-19. The chain employs TRBV12-3 or TRBV12-4 and TRBJ1-1, with D tentatively TRBD1 (6 bases). The sample taken for sequencing was peripheral blood. CDR3 in DNA: TGTGCCAGCAGTTACAAGGGGGACACTGAAGCTTTCTTT. Translating it yields CASSYKGDTEAFF.